This T cell receptor beta chain is from a study of CD8+CD57+ T cells in acquired aplastic anemia. Whole-study context: The sorted CD4+ and CD8+ cells yielded an average around 3 ug of DNA.

The germline gives CDR1 MNHNS, CDR2 SASEGT. Trimming pared 10 bases from V and 8 bases from J, leaving 27 bases between. CDR3 length: 16 amino acids. Profiling that covered TCR beta VDJ and CDR3 relied on genomic DNA as its template. TCRdb re-analysed the reads in MiXCR, keeping a single row per CDR3 protein. Counted here are roughly 280,000 distinct CDR3 sequences, roughly 59% occurring once; the ten biggest clones make up roughly 1.3%. All patients picked for sequencing had shown, by flow cytometry, an expansion of CD8+CD57+ cells. Blood was sampled before the patients had received any therapy. The sequencing input was sorted CD4+, CD8+, or CD8+CD57+ T cells (not recorded which) from PBMCs. The TCR sequence derives from a human donor with aplastic anemia. This chain joins TRBV6-1 and TRBJ2-1; maybe TRBD1 (8 bases). This chain's CDR3 is CAIMGGRQGIVDEQFF. The CDR3 DNA follows: TGTGCCATTATGGGGGGGAGACAGGGGATTGTCGATGAGCAGTTCTTC.